These 3 T cell receptor beta chains came from one sample sequenced in a study of blood T cell repertoires in COVID-19. Assay: immunoSEQ multiplex PCR; the TCRdb copy retains only in-frame clones and omits some. This table has about 190,000 clones, roughly 80% appearing once. The material sequenced was peripheral blood. Receptors were obtained from a man between 60 and 75 years old with acute or convalescent COVID-19.

The gene calls are TRBV7-3 and TRBJ1-1, with a tentative D call TRBD1 (5 bases). The CDR3 consists of 13 residues. Trimming removed 4 bases at V and 3 bases at J, with 9 bases between. Germline CDR1 and CDR2: SGHTA and FQGTGA. The CDR3 here is CASSWGVYTEAFF. The CDR3 DNA follows: TGTGCCAGCAGCTGGGGGGTGTACACTGAAGCTTTCTTT.

The chain has TRBV6-5 and TRBJ2-7; 7 bases align to TRBD1. Trimming at V came to 7 bases and at J to 5 bases, leaving 5 bases not matched to a gene. Germline values: CDR1 MNHEY, CDR2 SVGAGI. The CDR3 is made up of 12 amino acids. The CDR3 reads CASKQGVNEQYF. The CDR3 nucleotides read TGTGCCAGCAAGCAGGGGGTAAACGAGCAGTACTTC.

This clone has only one observation. The chain has TRBV27 and TRBJ2-2; the match to TRBD2 covers 12 bases. CDR3 size: 16 residues. V lost 2 bases to trimming and J lost 8 bases; unmatched junction nucleotides: 6. Germline V gene sequence: CDR1 MNHEY, CDR2 SMNVEV (reference sequence). The CDR3 region has the DNA TGTGCCAGCAGTTTAGGGGCTAGCGGGAGGGGAGGGGAGCTGTTTTTT. It specifies CASSLGASGRGGELFF.